This paragraph covers one TCR beta chain sequence. This sample is drawn from a study of control samples from healthy donors and cancer patients. V was clipped by 5 bases and J by 3 bases; unmatched bases: 5. Germline V gene sequence: CDR1 SSHAT, CDR2 FNYEAQ (reference sequence). This CDR3 contains 15 residues. Profiled with immunoSEQ multiplex PCR; TCRdb holds only in-frame clones, not every one. Seen here are 20,000 to 25,000 clones, around 90% observed once, and the top ten hold 8% to 10%. The source of this sequence is a woman aged 55-70 years with head and neck cancer. Sequencing was performed on PBMCs. The chain combines TRBV7-7 with TRBJ2-7; TRBD2 agrees at 12 bases. The CDR3 sequence is CASSPLAGGNYEQYF. In DNA, the CDR3 is TGTGCCAGCAGCCCACTAGCGGGAGGAAACTACGAGCAGTACTTC.